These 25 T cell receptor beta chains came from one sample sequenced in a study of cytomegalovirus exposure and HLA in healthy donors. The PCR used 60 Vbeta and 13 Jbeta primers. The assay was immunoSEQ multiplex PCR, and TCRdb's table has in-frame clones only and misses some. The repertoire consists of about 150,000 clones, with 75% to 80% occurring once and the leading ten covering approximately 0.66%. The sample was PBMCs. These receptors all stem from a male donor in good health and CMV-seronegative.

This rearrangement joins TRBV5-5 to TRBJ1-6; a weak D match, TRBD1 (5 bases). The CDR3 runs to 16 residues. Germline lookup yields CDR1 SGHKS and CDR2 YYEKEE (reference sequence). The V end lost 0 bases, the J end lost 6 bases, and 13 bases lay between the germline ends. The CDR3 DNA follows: TGTGCCAGCAGCTTGGAGGGCAGGGCAAGTAATTCACCCCTCCACTTT. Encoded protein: CASSLEGRASNSPLHF.

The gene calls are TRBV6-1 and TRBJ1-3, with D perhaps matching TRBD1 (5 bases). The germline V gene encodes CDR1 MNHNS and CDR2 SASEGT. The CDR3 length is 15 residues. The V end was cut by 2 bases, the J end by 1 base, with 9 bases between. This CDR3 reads CASSENAGSGNTIYF. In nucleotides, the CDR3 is TGTGCCAGCAGTGAAAATGCAGGGTCTGGAAACACCATATATTTT.

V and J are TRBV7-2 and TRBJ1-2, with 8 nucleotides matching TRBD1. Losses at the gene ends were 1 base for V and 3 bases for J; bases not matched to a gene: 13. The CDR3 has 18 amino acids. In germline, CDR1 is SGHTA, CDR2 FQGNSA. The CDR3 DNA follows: TGTGCCAGCAGCTTAGATCCCCCGACAGGGGAGGAGGACTATGGCTACACCTTC. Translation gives CASSLDPPTGEEDYGYTF.

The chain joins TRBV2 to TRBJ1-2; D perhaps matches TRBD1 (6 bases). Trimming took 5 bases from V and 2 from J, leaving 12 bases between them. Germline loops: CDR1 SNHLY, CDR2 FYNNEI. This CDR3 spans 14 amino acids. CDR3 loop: CASSFGDINYGYTF. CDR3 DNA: TGTGCCAGCAGTTTCGGGGACATAAACTATGGCTACACCTTC.

CDR3 coding DNA: TGTGCCAGCAGAAGGGAAGACAGGTCTGGAAACACCATATATTTT. As protein: CASRREDRSGNTIYF. This chain links TRBV6-1 with TRBJ1-3; a weak D match, TRBD1 (6 bases). Germline V gene lookup returns CDR1 MNHNS and CDR2 SASEGT. The CDR3 is 15 residues long. Trimming took 6 bases from V and 1 from J, leaving 13 bases between them.

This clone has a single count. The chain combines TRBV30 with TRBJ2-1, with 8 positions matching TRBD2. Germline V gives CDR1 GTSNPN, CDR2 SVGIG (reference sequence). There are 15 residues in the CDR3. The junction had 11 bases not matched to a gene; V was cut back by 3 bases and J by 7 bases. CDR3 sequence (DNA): TGTGCCTGGAGCCCGGGAGGGAACGTGGATAATGAGCAGTTCTTC. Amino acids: CAWSPGGNVDNEQFF. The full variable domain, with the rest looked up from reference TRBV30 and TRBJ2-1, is SQTIHQWPATLVQPVGSPLSLECTVEGTSNPNLYWYRQAAGRGLQLLFYSVGIGQISSEVPQNLSASRPQDRQFILSSKKLLLSDSGFYLCAWSPGGNVDNEQFFGPGTRLTVL.

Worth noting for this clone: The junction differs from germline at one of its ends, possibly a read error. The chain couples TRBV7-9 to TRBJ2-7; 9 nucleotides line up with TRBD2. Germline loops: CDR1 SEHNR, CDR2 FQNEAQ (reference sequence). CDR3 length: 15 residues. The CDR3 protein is CSSSLAGAESYEQYF. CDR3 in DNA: TGTTCCAGCAGCTTAGCGGGAGCTGAATCCTACGAGCAGTACTTC.

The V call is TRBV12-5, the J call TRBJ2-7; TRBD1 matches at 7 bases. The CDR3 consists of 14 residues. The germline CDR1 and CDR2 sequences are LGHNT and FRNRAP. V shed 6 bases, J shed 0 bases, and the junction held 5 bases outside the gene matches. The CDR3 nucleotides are TGTGCTAGTGGCCCACGGGACAGCTCCTACGAGCAGTACTTC. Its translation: CASGPRDSSYEQYF.

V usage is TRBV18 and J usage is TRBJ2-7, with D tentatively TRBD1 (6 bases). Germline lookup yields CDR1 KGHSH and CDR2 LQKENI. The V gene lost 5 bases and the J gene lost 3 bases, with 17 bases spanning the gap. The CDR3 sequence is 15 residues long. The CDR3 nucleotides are TGTGCCAGCTCAGACCGGGACACGCTGAACTACGAGCAGTACTTC. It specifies CASSDRDTLNYEQYF.

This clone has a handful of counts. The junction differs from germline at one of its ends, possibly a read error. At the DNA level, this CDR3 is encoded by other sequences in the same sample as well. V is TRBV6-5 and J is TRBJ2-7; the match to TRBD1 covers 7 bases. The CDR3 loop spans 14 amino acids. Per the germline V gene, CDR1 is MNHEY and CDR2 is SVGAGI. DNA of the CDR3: TGTGCCATCAGTGACCCACGGGACAGCTACGAGCAGTACTTC. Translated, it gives CAISDPRDSYEQYF.

The CDR3 sequence: CASSEGTGGVHEQYF. In DNA form, the CDR3 reads TGTGCCAGCAGTGAGGGGACTGGTGGCGTCCACGAGCAGTACTTC. This chain links TRBV2 with TRBJ2-7, with D perhaps matching TRBD2 (6 bases). V dropped 3 bases and J dropped 5 bases, with 17 bases sitting between them. The germline V gene encodes CDR1 SNHLY and CDR2 FYNNEI. The CDR3 loop spans 15 amino acids.

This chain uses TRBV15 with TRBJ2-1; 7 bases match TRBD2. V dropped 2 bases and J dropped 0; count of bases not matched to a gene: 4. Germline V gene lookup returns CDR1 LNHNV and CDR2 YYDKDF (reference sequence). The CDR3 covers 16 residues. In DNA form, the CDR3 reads TGTGCCACCAGCAGATCGCTAGCGGACTCCTACAATGAGCAGTTCTTC. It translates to CATSRSLADSYNEQFF.

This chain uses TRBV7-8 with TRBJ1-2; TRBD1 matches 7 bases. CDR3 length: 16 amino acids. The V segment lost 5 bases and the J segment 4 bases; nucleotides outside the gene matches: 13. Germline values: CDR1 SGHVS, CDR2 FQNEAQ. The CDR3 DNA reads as TGTGCCAGCAGCGCGAGAACCGGGACAGAGATCTATGGCTACACCTTC. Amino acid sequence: CASSARTGTEIYGYTF.

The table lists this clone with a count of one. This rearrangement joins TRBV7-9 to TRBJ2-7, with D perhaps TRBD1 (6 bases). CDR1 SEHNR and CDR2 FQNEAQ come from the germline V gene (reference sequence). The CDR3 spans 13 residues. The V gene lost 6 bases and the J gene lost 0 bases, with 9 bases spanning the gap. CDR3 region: CASSKDSSYEQYF. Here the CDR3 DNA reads TGTGCCAGCAGTAAGGACAGCTCCTACGAGCAGTACTTC.

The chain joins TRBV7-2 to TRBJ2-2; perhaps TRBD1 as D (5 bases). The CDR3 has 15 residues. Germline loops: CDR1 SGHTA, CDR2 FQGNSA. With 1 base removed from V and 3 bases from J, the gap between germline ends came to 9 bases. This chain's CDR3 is CASSLESGHTGELFF. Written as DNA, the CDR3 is TGTGCCAGCAGCTTAGAGTCAGGGCACACCGGGGAGCTGTTTTTT.

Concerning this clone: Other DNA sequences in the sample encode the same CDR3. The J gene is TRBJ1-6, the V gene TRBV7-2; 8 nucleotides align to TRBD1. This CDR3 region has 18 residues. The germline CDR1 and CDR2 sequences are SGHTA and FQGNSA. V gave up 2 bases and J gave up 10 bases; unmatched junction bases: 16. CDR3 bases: TGTGCCAGCAGCTTATCCGTTGGGGGACCAGGGGGCGAATCACCCCTCCACTTT. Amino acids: CASSLSVGGPGGESPLHF.

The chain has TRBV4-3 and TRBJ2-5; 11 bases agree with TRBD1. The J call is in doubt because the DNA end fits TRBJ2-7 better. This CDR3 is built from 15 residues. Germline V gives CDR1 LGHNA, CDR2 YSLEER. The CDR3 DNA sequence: TGCGCCAGCAGCCACCTGGACAGGGGGCAGGACGAGCAGTACTTC. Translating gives CASSHLDRGQDEQYF.

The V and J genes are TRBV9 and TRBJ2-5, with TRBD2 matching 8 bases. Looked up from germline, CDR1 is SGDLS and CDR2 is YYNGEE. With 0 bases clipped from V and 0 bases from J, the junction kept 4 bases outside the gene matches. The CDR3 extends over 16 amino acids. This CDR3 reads CASSVGAGEYQETQYF. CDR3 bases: TGTGCCAGCAGCGTAGGAGCGGGGGAGTACCAAGAGACCCAGTACTTC.

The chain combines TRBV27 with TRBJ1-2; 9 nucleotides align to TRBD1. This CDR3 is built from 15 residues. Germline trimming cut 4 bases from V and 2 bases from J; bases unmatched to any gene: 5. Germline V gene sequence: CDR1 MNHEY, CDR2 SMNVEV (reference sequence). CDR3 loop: CASSYRQGENYGYTF. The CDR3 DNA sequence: TGTGCCAGCAGTTACAGACAGGGGGAGAACTATGGCTACACCTTC.

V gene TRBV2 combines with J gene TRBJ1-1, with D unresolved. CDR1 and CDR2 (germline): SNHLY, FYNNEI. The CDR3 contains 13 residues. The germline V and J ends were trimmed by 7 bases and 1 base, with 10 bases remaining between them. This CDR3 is CASMARPNTEAFF. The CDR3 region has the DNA TGTGCCAGCATGGCCAGGCCGAACACTGAAGCTTTCTTT.

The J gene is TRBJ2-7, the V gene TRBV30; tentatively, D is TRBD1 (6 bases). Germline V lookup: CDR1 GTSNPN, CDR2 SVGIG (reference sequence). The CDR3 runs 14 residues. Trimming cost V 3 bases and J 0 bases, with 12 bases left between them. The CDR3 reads CAWRWGTNSYEQYF. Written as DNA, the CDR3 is TGTGCCTGGAGATGGGGGACAAACTCCTACGAGCAGTACTTC.

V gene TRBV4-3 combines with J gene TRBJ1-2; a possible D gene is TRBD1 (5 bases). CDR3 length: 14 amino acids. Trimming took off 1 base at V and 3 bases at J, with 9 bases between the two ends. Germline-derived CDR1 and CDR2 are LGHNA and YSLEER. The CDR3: CASSQVRGDYGYTF. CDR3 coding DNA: TGCGCCAGCAGCCAAGTGCGGGGGGACTATGGCTACACCTTC.

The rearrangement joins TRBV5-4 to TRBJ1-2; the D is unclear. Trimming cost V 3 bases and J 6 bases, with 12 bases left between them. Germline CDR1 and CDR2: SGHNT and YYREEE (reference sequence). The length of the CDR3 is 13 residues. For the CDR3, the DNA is TGTGCCAGCAGCTCCCCGGGAGTCCATGGCTACACCTTC. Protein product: CASSSPGVHGYTF.

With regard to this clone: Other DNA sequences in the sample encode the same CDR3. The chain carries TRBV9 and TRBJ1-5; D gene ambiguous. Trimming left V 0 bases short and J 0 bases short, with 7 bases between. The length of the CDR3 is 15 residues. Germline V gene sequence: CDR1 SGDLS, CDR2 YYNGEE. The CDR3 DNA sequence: TGTGCCAGCAGCGTAGGACATAATAGCAATCAGCCCCAGCATTTT. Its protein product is CASSVGHNSNQPQHF.

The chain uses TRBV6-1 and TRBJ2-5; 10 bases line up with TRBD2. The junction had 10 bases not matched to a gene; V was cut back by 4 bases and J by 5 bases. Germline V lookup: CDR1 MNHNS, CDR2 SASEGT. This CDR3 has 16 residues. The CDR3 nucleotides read TGTGCCAGCAGTGGGGCTAGCGGGAGATGGGGGGAGACCCAGTACTTC. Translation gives CASSGASGRWGETQYF.